This T cell receptor (beta chain) stems from a study of blood T cells in healthy people across ages. This clonotype was detected a few times. Antigen: not known. Researchers report isolating at least 7 million PBMCs per sample. Overall study results and limits: While age rose, TCR beta diversity per million T cells dropped in a roughly linear way.

V trimming: 1 base; J trimming: 9 bases; junction bases outside the gene matches: 4. This CDR3 comprises 15 residues. Per germline, CDR1 MNHNS and CDR2 SASEGT. The second PCR ran about 6 to 11 cycles with a sample-barcoded 5' primer and J-beta primers. Every cDNA molecule bore a tag from a template-switch adaptor containing 12 random nucleotides. Per sample, CDR3-containing paired-end reads numbered at least 2.5 million. TCRdb reprocessed the 5' RACE reads with MiXCR, giving one entry per CDR3 protein. The sample has about 640,000 distinct CDR3 sequences; 40% to 50% are singletons. This sequence joins TRBV6-1 and TRBJ1-6; TRBD1 agrees at 9 bases. The receptor's source is a man at least 80 years old in good health. The specimen was blood. The CDR3 reads CASSEGTGEGSPLHF. In DNA, the CDR3 is TGTGCCAGCAGTGAAGGGACAGGGGAAGGTTCACCCCTCCACTTT.